This T cell receptor beta chain comes out of a study of T cell repertoires in cytomegalovirus infection. In the study overall: Through public TCR beta signatures, both CMV infection and matching HLA type were indicated.

This clonotype came up a few times. Its antigen is currently unknown. Each CDR3 protein gets one entry after TCRdb re-called the reads with MiXCR. The sample lists over 100,000 distinct CDR3 sequences, over 9.5% seen once, with 25% to 40% in the top ten. This CDR3 region has 13 residues. CDR1 is DFQATT and CDR2 is SNEGSKA in the germline V gene (reference sequence). V was shortened by 1 base and J by 4 bases, with 10 bases between the two germline ends. Findings of the study overall: Dominant in the ex vivo response were TCR beta clonotypes restricted by HLA-C and specific for CMV.

The receptor was derived from a human donor in good health (CMV status not recorded). Some clones in this sample may be carry-over from other donors' samples. This chain uses TRBV20-1 with TRBJ2-5; D is unresolved. The source material was PBMCs, sequenced either directly or after in vitro stimulation (not recorded which). CDR3 protein: CSARVWGVETQYF. The CDR3 nucleotides are TGCAGTGCTAGAGTTTGGGGTGTAGAGACCCAGTACTTC.